The clone carrying this T cell receptor beta chain is a singleton in its sample. The germline V gene has CDR1 MNHEY and CDR2 SMNVEV (reference sequence). The CDR3 covers 15 residues. V gave up 3 bases and J gave up 8 bases, with 14 bases separating them. TCRdb's table, derived via immunoSEQ multiplex PCR, lists solely in-frame clones and lacks some. The sample lists 720,000 or so clones, 80% to 90% occurring once. This specimen belongs to a study of shared T cell receptors in the human thymus. The same sample was also studied in work on human thymus T cells. From that paper: V and J genes seemed to be used with bias in thymic and blood repertoires.

This chain connects TRBV27 to TRBJ2-6; D is perhaps TRBD2 (5 bases). The clonotype originates from a girl less than two years old with a congenital heart defect. Sequencing input: thymocytes. DNA of the CDR3: TGTGCCAGCAGTTTTCGACGGACCGGGACCAACGTCCTGACTTTC. Encoded protein: CASSFRRTGTNVLTF.